This record looks at one T cell receptor (beta chain) sequence and its context. No antigen is known for it. This specimen belongs to a study of cytomegalovirus exposure and HLA in healthy donors. The V gene's germline CDR1 is SGHRS and CDR2 YFSETQ. With V trimmed by 4 bases and J by 4 bases, 11 bases remained unmatched. The CDR3 length is 18 residues. The assay was immunoSEQ multiplex PCR, and TCRdb's table has in-frame clones only and misses some. Of approximately 97,000 clones in the sample, 90% to 95% were seen once. Findings of the study overall: While the bulk of TCR sequences proved rare, some public TCRs turned up in many donors. Among the CMV-associated chains, a few were confirmed in vitro as specific for CMV antigens. It was 150 to 200 TCR beta chains that were listed as cytomegalovirus-associated.

The clonotype comes from a woman in her twenties or thirties in good health and CMV-seropositive. The specimen sequenced was PBMCs. V usage is TRBV5-1 and J usage is TRBJ2-2; 12 positions agree with TRBD2. CDR3 coding DNA: TGCGCCAGCAGCCCGACCGGACTAGCGGGAAAACGCACCGGGGAGCTGTTTTTT. Translated, it gives CASSPTGLAGKRTGELFF.